Listed below are T cell receptor beta chains from one sample, sequenced in a study of blood T cell repertoires in COVID-19. Measured with immunoSEQ multiplex PCR; TCRdb has only the in-frame clones, and not every one. The sample contains under 300,000 clones, 85% to 90% of which appear only once. Sequencing input: peripheral blood. The receptors stem from a woman in her 70s with active or convalescent COVID-19. Both conserved end residues are part of each CDR3.

V gene	J gene	CDR3 length	CDR3 protein
TRBV4-3	TRBJ2-7	15	CASSILAGGAYEQYF
TRBV24-1	TRBJ2-1	16	CATSDLTAGGHDEQFF
TRBV4-3	TRBJ1-3	13	CASSRAGGNTIYF
TRBV5-6	TRBJ1-4	16	CASSLVQGATNEKLFF
TRBV18	TRBJ1-1	14	CASSPDRLQGEAFF
TRBV20-1	TRBJ1-5	14	CSASPRGKGQPQHF
TRBV7-9	TRBJ1-3	17	CASSPGQGRGSGNTIYF
TRBV5-4	TRBJ1-6	14	CASRGTGRSSPLHF
TRBV6-1	TRBJ2-2	13	CASRDRRAGELFF
TRBV7-8	TRBJ2-7	12	CASWAYSYEQYF
TRBV29-1	TRBJ2-6	14	CSVERYTGANVLTF
TRBV5-4	TRBJ1-6	14	CASSLTVYNSPLHF
TRBV19	TRBJ1-2	13	CASTLRQTYGYTF
TRBV3-1/TRBV3-2	TRBJ1-2	15	CASSQLDRDLYGYTF
TRBV11-2	TRBJ2-3	17	CASSLGVSGGGTDTQYF
TRBV19	TRBJ2-7	15	CASSTIPGQIYEQYF
TRBV18	TRBJ2-3	15	CASSQTGKVTDTQYF
TRBV2	TRBJ2-1	13	CASSLQGAGEQFF
TRBV4-1	TRBJ2-7	16	CASSQVKQGDRYEQYF
TRBV24-1	TRBJ1-2	15	CATSDHGQGLNGYTF
TRBV19	TRBJ1-4	11	CASSSRGKLFF
TRBV4-3	TRBJ1-4	18	CASSQDRVGAFLNEKLFF
TRBV5-4	TRBJ2-2	15	CASSLAGSNTGELFF
TRBV18	TRBJ1-1	14	CASSPYGGRNEAFF
TRBV5-1	TRBJ2-2	16	CASSPGTGGSTGELFF
TRBV9	TRBJ1-1	13	CASSLQGNTEAFF
TRBV21-1	TRBJ2-7	15	CASSKFRPRTYEQYF
TRBV5-1	TRBJ1-5	15	CASSLSSNSNQPQHF
TRBV7-9	TRBJ2-5	15	CASSLEGRRQETQYF
TRBV21-1	TRBJ2-7	14	CASSPAGRVYEQYF
TRBV7-2	TRBJ2-7	12	CASRQNSREQYF
TRBV11-2	TRBJ1-1	12	CASSSGSTEAFF
TRBV12-3/TRBV12-4	TRBJ1-2	13	CASSLQGDYGYTF
TRBV12-3/TRBV12-4	TRBJ2-5	13	CASSFQIGGTQYF
TRBV19	TRBJ1-1	13	CASRAVGNTEAFF
TRBV6-4	TRBJ2-3	15	CASSEGGTPTDTQYF
TRBV12-3/TRBV12-4	TRBJ2-3	13	CASSLASSDTQYF
TRBV3-1/TRBV3-2	TRBJ2-7	12	CASSQSVYEQYF
TRBV7-9	TRBJ1-5	14	CASSLGQDKQPQHF
TRBV11-2	TRBJ1-6	14	CASSLTQGNSPLHF
TRBV5-6	TRBJ2-1	17	CASSWGERGPGYNEQFF
TRBV2	TRBJ2-7	14	CASRKGTEHYEQYF
TRBV6-5	TRBJ1-1	14	CASSWGQVNTEAFF
TRBV3-1/TRBV3-2	TRBJ1-4	18	CASSGGNRAELTNEKLFF
TRBV7-9	TRBJ1-1	12	CASSLNLAEAFF
TRBV5-1	TRBJ1-6	17	CASSLRGAGAHNSPLHF
TRBV7-9	TRBJ2-1	15	CASSLRTGPYHEQFF
TRBV2	TRBJ2-5	15	CASNTAQGGAQTQYF
TRBV25-1	TRBJ1-1	13	CASSSSFNTEAFF
TRBV7-9	TRBJ1-5	15	CASSPMGQGNQPQHF